Below are 17 T cell receptor beta chains sequenced from a single sample in a study of response to subunit inactivated influenza vaccine. TCRdb recomputed calls from the RT-PCR reads with MiXCR, one row per CDR3 protein. The data hold hundreds of thousands of distinct CDR3 sequences, with roughly 20% observed a single time. The sequences come from PBMCs from blood, collected less than 6 days after vaccination. All receptors derive from a man aged 50-60 years who received an inactivated influenza vaccine.

The table lists this clonotype with a few counts. This chain links TRBV29-1 with TRBJ1-4; 9 nucleotides agree with TRBD1. The CDR3 length is 15 residues. Germline V gene data show CDR1 as SQVTM and CDR2 as ANQGSEA. V lost 6 bases, J lost 5 bases, and 10 bases stayed unmatched. The chain's CDR3 is CSVGGHRGPNEKLFF. DNA of the CDR3: TGCAGCGTAGGGGGCCACAGGGGGCCAAATGAAAAACTGTTTTTT. Combining the CDR3 with reference TRBV29-1 and TRBJ1-4 gives the whole variable domain SAVISQKPSRDICQRGTSLTIQCQVDSQVTMMFWYRQQPGQSLTLIATANQGSEATYESGFVIDKFPISRPNLTFSTLTVSNMSPEDSSIYLCSVGGHRGPNEKLFFGSGTQLSVL.

This clonotype was counted only a few times. This chain connects TRBV5-5 to TRBJ1-1; 7 bases align to TRBD1. Germline lookup yields CDR1 SGHKS and CDR2 YYEKEE (reference sequence). Trimming at V came to 4 bases and at J to 7 bases, leaving 10 bases not matched to a gene. The length of the CDR3 is 14 residues. The CDR3 sequence is CASSLETGRIEAFF. In nucleotides, the CDR3 is TGTGCCAGCAGCCTAGAGACAGGGCGTATTGAAGCTTTCTTT.

The gene calls are TRBV5-1 and TRBJ1-2; D is possibly TRBD1 (5 bases). Germline V gene lookup returns CDR1 SGHRS and CDR2 YFSETQ. This CDR3 region has 15 residues. Trimming shortened V by 0 bases and J by 2 bases, and 11 bases separated the two germline ends. The CDR3 sequence is CASSLEAGRNYGYTF. Here the CDR3 DNA reads TGCGCCAGCAGCTTGGAGGCAGGGCGAAACTATGGCTACACCTTC.

The chain links TRBV11-2 to TRBJ2-6; D uncertain. CDR3 size: 16 residues. From germline, CDR1 is SGHAT and CDR2 FQNNGV. V was pared by 1 base and J by 4 bases, with 11 bases between. DNA of the CDR3: TGTGCCAGCAGCTTAGTACCAGGTCCAGGGGCCAACGTCCTGACTTTC. Amino acids: CASSLVPGPGANVLTF.

In this sample, this clonotype turned up many times. The rearrangement uses TRBV7-2 and TRBJ2-7; D is unclear. The germline V gene has CDR1 SGHTA and CDR2 FQGNSA. The CDR3 has 14 residues. V lost 5 bases to trimming and J lost 5 bases, with 16 bases between them. CDR3 in amino acids: CASSPDGYRDEQYF. The CDR3 bases are TGTGCCAGCAGCCCCGACGGCTATCGGGACGAGCAGTACTTC. Supplemented by reference TRBV7-2 and TRBJ2-7, the full variable domain reads GAGVSQSPSNKVTEKGKDVELRCDPISGHTALYWYRQSLGQGLEFLIYFQGNSAPDKSGLPSDRFSAERTGGSVSTLTIQRTQQEDSAVYLCASSPDGYRDEQYFGPGTRLTVT.

The rearrangement uses TRBV5-1 and TRBJ1-4; D unclear. The CDR3 is 13 residues long. The germline V gene has CDR1 SGHRS and CDR2 YFSETQ. V dropped 7 bases and J dropped 2 bases, with 9 bases sitting between them. The CDR3: CASGLGTNEKLFF. The CDR3 DNA reads as TGCGCCAGCGGGCTCGGCACTAATGAAAAACTGTTTTTT.

The chain links TRBV4-3 to TRBJ1-4; D is unresolved. CDR3 length equals 14 residues. V lost 1 base and J 7 bases, leaving 10 bases between the germline ends. Germline CDR1 and CDR2: LGHNA and YSLEER. The CDR3 loop is CASSQGLLSEKLFF. CDR3 nucleotide sequence: TGCGCCAGCAGCCAAGGGCTCCTTAGTGAAAAACTGTTTTTT.

The V and J genes are TRBV12-3 or TRBV12-4 and TRBJ2-1, with 9 positions matching TRBD2. The CDR3 has 16 residues. V trimming: 5 bases; J trimming: 3 bases; junction bases outside the gene matches: 8. This CDR3 reads CASSASAGGFYNEQFF. CDR3 DNA sequence: TGTGCCAGCAGTGCGTCAGCGGGAGGTTTCTACAATGAGCAGTTCTTC.

This sequence joins TRBV7-2 and TRBJ2-2, with 8 bases identical to TRBD2. Trimming removed 1 base from V and 7 bases from J; junction bases left unmatched: 5. CDR1 and CDR2 from the germline V gene are SGHTA and FQGNSA. There are 15 residues in the CDR3. CDR3 sequence: CASSLGAGVGGELFF. In nucleotides, the CDR3 is TGTGCCAGCAGCTTAGGAGCGGGAGTCGGCGGGGAGCTGTTTTTT.

This sequence joins TRBV25-1 and TRBJ1-2; D is uncertain. The CDR3 runs 12 residues. V was clipped by 3 bases and J by 6 bases, with 8 bases between them. Germline V gene sequence: CDR1 MGHDK, CDR2 SYGVNS. CDR3 nucleotide sequence: TGTGCCAGCAGTGACATGCTCGATGGCTACACCTTC. Its protein product is CASSDMLDGYTF.

Here the CDR3 reads CSVEDWGVTSGAYEQYF. CDR3 sequence (DNA): TGCAGCGTTGAAGATTGGGGGGTGACTAGCGGGGCCTACGAGCAGTACTTC. The chain couples TRBV29-1 to TRBJ2-7; 11 bases map to TRBD2. CDR3 length: 17 residues. Germline trimming cut 0 bases from V and 2 bases from J; bases unmatched to any gene: 9. The germline gives CDR1 SQVTM, CDR2 ANQGSEA.

The chain couples TRBV7-6 to TRBJ2-7; D is unresolved. Germline V gene lookup returns CDR1 SGHVS and CDR2 FNYEAQ. Trimming cost V 0 bases and J 5 bases, with 8 bases left between them. This CDR3 has 13 amino acids. The CDR3 DNA follows: TGTGCCAGCAGCTTAGCCACTTTTAACGAGCAGTACTTC. As protein: CASSLATFNEQYF.

The chain has TRBV29-1 and TRBJ2-5; D not resolved. Germline V gene data show CDR1 as SQVTM and CDR2 as ANQGSEA. This CDR3 has 12 residues. Between the trimmed V and J ends, which lost 4 bases and 5 bases, there was a span of 11 bases. CDR3 region: CSVASVHETQYF. The DNA of the CDR3 is TGCAGCGTTGCCTCAGTCCACGAGACCCAGTACTTC.

V and J are TRBV4-1 and TRBJ1-1; D might be TRBD1 (6 bases). CDR1 is MGHRA and CDR2 is YSYEKL in the germline V gene. The CDR3 runs to 14 residues. V dropped 4 bases and J dropped 8 bases, with 17 bases sitting between them. As DNA, the CDR3 is TGCGCCAGCAGCCCTAGACAGGTAGGAGTCGAAGCTTTCTTT. Translation gives CASSPRQVGVEAFF.

V usage is TRBV7-2 and J usage is TRBJ1-2, with D perhaps TRBD1 (6 bases). The CDR3 has 15 amino acids. Germline loops: CDR1 SGHTA, CDR2 FQGNSA. V lost 5 bases and J 0 bases, leaving 13 bases between the germline ends. The CDR3, as DNA: TGTGCCAGCAGCCTCGGGGGCATCGCTAACTATGGCTACACCTTC. It yields the protein CASSLGGIANYGYTF.

This clonotype has just a few counts. CDR3 sequence reads: CASRPPGQGAGGYTF. CDR3 coding DNA: TGTGCCAGCAGGCCACCGGGACAGGGGGCTGGCGGCTACACCTTC. The chain has TRBV12-3 or TRBV12-4 and TRBJ1-2, with 12 bases identical to TRBD1. The CDR3 runs 15 residues. V shed 6 bases, J shed 8 bases, and the junction held 10 bases outside the gene matches.

This clonotype occurred a few times. The rearrangement joins TRBV20-1 to TRBJ2-7, with a possible D match to TRBD2 (5 bases). Germline assignment: CDR1 DFQATT and CDR2 SNEGSKA (reference sequence). The CDR3 spans 15 residues. The germline V and J ends were trimmed by 0 bases and 0 bases, with 12 bases remaining between them. CDR3 protein: CSARDMEASSYEQYF. The CDR3 bases are TGCAGTGCTAGAGATATGGAGGCCAGCTCCTACGAGCAGTACTTC.